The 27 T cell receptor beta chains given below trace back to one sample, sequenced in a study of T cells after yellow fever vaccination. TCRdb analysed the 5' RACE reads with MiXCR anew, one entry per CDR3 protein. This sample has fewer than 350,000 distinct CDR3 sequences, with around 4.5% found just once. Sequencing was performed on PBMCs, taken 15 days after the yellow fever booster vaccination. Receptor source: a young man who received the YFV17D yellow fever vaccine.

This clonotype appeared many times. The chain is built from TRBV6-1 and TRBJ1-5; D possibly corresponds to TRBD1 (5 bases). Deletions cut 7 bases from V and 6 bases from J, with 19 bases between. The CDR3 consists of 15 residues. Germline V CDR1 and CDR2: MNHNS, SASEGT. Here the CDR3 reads CASNPGLTLSQPQHF. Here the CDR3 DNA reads TGTGCCAGCAACCCGGGACTGACTCTTTCTCAGCCCCAGCATTTT.

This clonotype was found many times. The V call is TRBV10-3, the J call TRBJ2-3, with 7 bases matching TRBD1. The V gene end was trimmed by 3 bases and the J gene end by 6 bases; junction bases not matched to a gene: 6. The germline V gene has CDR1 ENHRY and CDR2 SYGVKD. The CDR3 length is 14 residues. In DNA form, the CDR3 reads TGTGCCATCAGTGAAAGGCAGGGGGAGGATACGCAGTATTTT. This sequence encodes CAISERQGEDTQYF.

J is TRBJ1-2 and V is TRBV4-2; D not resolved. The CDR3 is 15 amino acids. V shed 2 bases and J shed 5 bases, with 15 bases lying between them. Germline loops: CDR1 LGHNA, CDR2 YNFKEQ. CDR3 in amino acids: CASSQTTPVSYGYTF. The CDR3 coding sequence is TGTGCCAGCAGCCAAACGACACCCGTTTCTTATGGCTACACCTTC.

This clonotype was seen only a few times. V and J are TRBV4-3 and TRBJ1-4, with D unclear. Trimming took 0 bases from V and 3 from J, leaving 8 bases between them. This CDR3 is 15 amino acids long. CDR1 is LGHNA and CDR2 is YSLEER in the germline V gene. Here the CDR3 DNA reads TGCGCCAGCAGCCAAGATTGGAGGGCTAATGAAAAACTGTTTTTT. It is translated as CASSQDWRANEKLFF.

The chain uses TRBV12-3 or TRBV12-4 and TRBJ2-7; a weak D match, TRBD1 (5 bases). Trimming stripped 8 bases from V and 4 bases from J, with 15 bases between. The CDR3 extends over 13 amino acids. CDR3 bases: TGTGCCAGCTCAGGGTTAGGGTCTTACGAGCAGTACTTC. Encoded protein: CASSGLGSYEQYF.

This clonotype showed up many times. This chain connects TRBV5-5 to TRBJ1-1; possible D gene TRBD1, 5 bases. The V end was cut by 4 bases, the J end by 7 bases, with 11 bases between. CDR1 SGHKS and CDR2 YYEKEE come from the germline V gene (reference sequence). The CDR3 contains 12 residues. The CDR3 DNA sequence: TGTGCCAGCAGCACTGGGGGGGGTGAAGCTTTCTTT. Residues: CASSTGGGEAFF.

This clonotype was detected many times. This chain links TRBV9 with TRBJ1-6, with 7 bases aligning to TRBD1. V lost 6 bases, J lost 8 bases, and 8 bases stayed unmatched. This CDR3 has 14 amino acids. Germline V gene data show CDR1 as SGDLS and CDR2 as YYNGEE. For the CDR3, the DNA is TGTGCCAGCACCGCAGGGGGATGGGATTCACCCCTCCACTTT. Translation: CASTAGGWDSPLHF. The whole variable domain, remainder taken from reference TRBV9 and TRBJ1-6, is DSGVTQTPKHLITATGQRVTLRCSPRSGDLSVYWYQQSLDQGLQFLIQYYNGEERAKGNILERFSAQQFPDLHSELNLSSLELGDSALYFCASTAGGWDSPLHFGNGTRLTVT.

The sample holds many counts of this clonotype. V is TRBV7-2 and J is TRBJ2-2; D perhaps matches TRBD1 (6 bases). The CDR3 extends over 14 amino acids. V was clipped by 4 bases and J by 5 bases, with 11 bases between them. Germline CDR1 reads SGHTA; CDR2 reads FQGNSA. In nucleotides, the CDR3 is TGTGCCAGCAGCTCAGGGGTCTTGACCGGGGAGCTGTTTTTT. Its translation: CASSSGVLTGELFF. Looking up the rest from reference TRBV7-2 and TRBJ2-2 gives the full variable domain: GAGVSQSPSNKVTEKGKDVELRCDPISGHTALYWYRQSLGQGLEFLIYFQGNSAPDKSGLPSDRFSAERTGGSVSTLTIQRTQQEDSAVYLCASSSGVLTGELFFGEGSRLTVL.

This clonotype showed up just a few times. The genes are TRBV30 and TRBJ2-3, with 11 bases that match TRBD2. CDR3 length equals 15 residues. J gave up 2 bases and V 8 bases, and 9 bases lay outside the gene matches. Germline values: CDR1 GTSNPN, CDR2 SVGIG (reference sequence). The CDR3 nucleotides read TGTGCCCAGACGAAACTAGCGGGGGCCACAGATACGCAGTATTTT. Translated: CAQTKLAGATDTQYF.

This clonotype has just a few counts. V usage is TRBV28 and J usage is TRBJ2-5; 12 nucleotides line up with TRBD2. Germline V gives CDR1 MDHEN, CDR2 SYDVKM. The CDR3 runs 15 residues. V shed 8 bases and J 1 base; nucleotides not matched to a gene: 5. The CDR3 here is CASGSSGGGQETQYF. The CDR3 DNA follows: TGTGCCAGCGGATCTAGCGGGGGGGGCCAAGAGACCCAGTACTTC.

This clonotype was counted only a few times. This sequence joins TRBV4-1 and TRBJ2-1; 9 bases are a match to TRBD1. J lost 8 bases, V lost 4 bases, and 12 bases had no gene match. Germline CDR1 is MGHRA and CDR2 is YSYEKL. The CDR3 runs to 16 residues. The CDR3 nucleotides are TGCGCCAGCAGCCGACAAAGACGTACAGGGGGCGATGAGCAGTTCTTC. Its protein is CASSRQRRTGGDEQFF.

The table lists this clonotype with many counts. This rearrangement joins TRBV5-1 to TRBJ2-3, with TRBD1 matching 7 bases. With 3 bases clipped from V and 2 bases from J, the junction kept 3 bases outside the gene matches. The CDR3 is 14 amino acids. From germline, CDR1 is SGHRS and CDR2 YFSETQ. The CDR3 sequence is CASSSGTATDTQYF. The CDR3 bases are TGCGCCAGCAGCTCAGGGACAGCCACAGATACGCAGTATTTT.

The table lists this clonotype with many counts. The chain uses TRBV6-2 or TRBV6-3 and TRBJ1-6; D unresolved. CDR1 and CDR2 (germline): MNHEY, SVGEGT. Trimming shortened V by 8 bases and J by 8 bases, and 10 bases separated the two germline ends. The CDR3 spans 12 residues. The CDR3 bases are TGTGCCAGCGCTACCCTTTATTCACCCCTCCACTTT. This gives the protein CASATLYSPLHF.

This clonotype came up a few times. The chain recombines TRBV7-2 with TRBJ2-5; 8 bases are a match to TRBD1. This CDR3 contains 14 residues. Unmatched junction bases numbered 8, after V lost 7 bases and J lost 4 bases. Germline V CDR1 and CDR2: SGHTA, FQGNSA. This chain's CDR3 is CASTQSGTGETQYF. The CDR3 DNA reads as TGTGCCAGCACGCAATCAGGGACAGGAGAGACCCAGTACTTC.

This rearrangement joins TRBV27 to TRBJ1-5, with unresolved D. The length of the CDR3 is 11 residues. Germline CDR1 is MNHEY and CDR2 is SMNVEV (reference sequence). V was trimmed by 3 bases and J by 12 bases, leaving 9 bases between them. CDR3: CASSFGGLQHF. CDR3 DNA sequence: TGTGCCAGCAGTTTCGGCGGCCTCCAGCATTTT.

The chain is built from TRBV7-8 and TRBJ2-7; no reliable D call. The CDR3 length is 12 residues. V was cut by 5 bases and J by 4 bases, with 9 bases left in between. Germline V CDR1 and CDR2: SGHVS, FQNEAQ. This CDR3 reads CASSRPGYEQYF. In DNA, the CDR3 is TGTGCCAGCAGCCGCCCCGGATACGAGCAGTACTTC.

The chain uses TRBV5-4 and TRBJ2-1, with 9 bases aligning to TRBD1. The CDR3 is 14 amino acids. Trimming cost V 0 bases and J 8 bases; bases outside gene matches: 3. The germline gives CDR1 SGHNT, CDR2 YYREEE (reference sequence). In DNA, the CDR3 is TGTGCCAGCAGCTTGGAACGGACAGGGGATGAGCAGTTCTTC. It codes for CASSLERTGDEQFF.

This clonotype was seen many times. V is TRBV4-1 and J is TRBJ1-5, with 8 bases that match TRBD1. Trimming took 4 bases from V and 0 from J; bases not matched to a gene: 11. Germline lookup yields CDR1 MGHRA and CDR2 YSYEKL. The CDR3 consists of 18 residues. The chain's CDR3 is CASSLHSRGTGSNQPQHF. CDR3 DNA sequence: TGCGCCAGCAGCCTGCACTCCCGCGGGACAGGTAGCAATCAGCCCCAGCATTTT.

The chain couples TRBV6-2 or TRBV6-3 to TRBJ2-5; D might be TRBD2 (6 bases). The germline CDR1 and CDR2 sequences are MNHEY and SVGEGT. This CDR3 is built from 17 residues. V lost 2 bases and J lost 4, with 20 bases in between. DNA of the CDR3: TGTGCCAGCAGTTACCGGGGAATGGCGGGGCAAGGAGAGACCCAGTACTTC. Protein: CASSYRGMAGQGETQYF.

CDR3 nucleotide sequence: TGTGCCAGCAGTCGTTCGAACTTTTACGAGCAGTACGTC. It yields the protein CASSRSNFYEQYV. The chain is built from TRBV6-2 or TRBV6-3 and TRBJ2-7; D is undetermined. CDR1 is MNHEY and CDR2 is SVGEGT in the germline V gene. Trimming removed 5 bases from V and 4 bases from J, with 12 bases in between. There are 13 residues in the CDR3.

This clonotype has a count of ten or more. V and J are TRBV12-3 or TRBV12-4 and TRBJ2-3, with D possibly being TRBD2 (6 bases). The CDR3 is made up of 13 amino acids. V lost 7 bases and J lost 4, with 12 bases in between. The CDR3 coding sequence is TGTGCCAGCACCTACGGGAGCCCAGATACGCAGTATTTT. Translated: CASTYGSPDTQYF.

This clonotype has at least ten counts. The DNA of the CDR3 is TGTGCCAGCACCTCTAGCGGGGGGGCGTACAATGAGCAGTTCTTC. Protein sequence: CASTSSGGAYNEQFF. The rearrangement uses TRBV7-8 and TRBJ2-1, with TRBD2 matching over 12 bases. V shed 7 bases, J shed 4 bases, and the junction held 5 bases outside the gene matches. This CDR3 comprises 15 residues. CDR1 is SGHVS, CDR2 FQNEAQ, per germline.

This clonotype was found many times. CDR3 region: CASSRDRFNEKLFF. The CDR3 nucleotides read TGTGCCAGCAGCCGGGACAGGTTTAATGAAAAACTGTTTTTT. V is TRBV6-5 and J is TRBJ1-4, with 8 bases lining up with TRBD1. Germline V gene data show CDR1 as MNHEY and CDR2 as SVGAGI. The V gene end was trimmed by 6 bases and the J gene end by 4 bases; junction bases not matched to a gene: 4. The CDR3 contains 14 residues.

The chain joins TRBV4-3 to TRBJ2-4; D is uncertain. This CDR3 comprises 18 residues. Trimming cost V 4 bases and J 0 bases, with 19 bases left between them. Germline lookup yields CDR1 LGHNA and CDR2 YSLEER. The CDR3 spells CASSLLWLGDLAKNIQYF. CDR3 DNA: TGCGCCAGCAGCCTCCTATGGCTCGGTGACCTAGCCAAAAACATTCAGTACTTC.

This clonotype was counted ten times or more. CDR3 DNA sequence: TGCGCCAGCAGCTTGAGCGGGGTGGCACAGTACTTC. Its translation is CASSLSGVAQYF. V usage is TRBV5-1 and J usage is TRBJ2-7, with 7 bases matching TRBD2. J lost 10 bases, V lost 1 base, and 5 bases had no gene match. The CDR3 is 12 residues long. The germline gives CDR1 SGHRS, CDR2 YFSETQ.

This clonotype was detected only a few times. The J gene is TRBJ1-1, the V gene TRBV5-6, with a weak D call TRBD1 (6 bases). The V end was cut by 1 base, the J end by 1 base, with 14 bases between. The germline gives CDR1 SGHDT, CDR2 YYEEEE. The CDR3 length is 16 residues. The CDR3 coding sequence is TGTGCCAGCAGCTTGTTCGCCAGGGGCGGGAACACTGAAGCTTTCTTT. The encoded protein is CASSLFARGGNTEAFF.

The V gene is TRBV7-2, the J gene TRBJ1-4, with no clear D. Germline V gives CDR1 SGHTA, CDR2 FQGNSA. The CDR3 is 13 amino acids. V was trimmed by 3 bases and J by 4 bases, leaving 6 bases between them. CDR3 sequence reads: CASSFNHNEKLFF. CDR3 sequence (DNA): TGTGCCAGCAGCTTTAACCATAATGAAAAACTGTTTTTT.